This TCR beta chain is drawn from a study of blood T cell repertoires in COVID-19. Overall study context: Whether acute or convalescent, the COVID-19 samples came from the United States, Italy and Spain.

Per the authors' pipeline: Reference gene primers were amplified, and this amplification served to estimate nucleated cell counts. The method was immunoSEQ multiplex PCR; TCRdb's version includes in-frame clones alone and lacks a portion of them. V and J calls and clone size follow that table, whereas D and trimming were derived from the DNA. The repertoire holds roughly 250,000 clones, with 70% to 90% as singletons. With V trimmed by 1 base and J by 4 bases, 7 bases remained unmatched. The CDR3 consists of 15 residues. In germline, CDR1 is LNHDA, CDR2 SQIVND (reference sequence). The TCR was taken from a woman between 40 and 50 years old who had recovered from COVID-19. The chain employs TRBV19 and TRBJ2-7; 7 bases match TRBD1. Material for sequencing was peripheral blood. This CDR3 reads CASSIVGDSSYEQYF. The CDR3 DNA is TGTGCCAGTAGTATAGTCGGGGACAGTTCTTACGAGCAGTACTTC.